These 25 T cell receptor beta chains came from one sample sequenced in a study of cytomegalovirus exposure and HLA in healthy donors. Primers for the PCR totalled 60 Vbeta and 13 Jbeta. Here immunoSEQ multiplex PCR was the method, and the copy in TCRdb shows in-frame clones only, minus some. The data show roughly 90,000 clones, and the top ten clones hold over 15%. Sequenced material: PBMCs. The origin of the receptors is a man in his fifties in good health and CMV-seropositive.

The chain is built from TRBV11-3 and TRBJ2-7; 11 positions match TRBD2. Germline V gene sequence: CDR1 SGHNT, CDR2 YENEEA. V was pared by 1 base and J by 3 bases, with 17 bases of the junction left unmatched. The CDR3 sequence is 20 residues long. CDR3 sequence: CASSLGWGQLAGDKYYEQYF. For the CDR3, the DNA is TGTGCCAGCAGCTTAGGTTGGGGACAACTAGCGGGAGACAAGTACTACGAGCAGTACTTC.

The chain carries TRBV6-6 and TRBJ1-5; a weak D match, TRBD1 (5 bases). The CDR3 is made up of 15 amino acids. The germline V gene has CDR1 MNHNY and CDR2 SVGAGI (reference sequence). V lost 7 bases to trimming and J lost 2 bases, with 15 bases between them. CDR3 sequence reads: CASMTSGLGNQPQHF. In DNA form, the CDR3 reads TGTGCCAGCATGACCTCAGGGCTGGGCAATCAGCCCCAGCATTTT.

CDR3 amino acids: CASSFRASNTGELFF. DNA for the CDR3: TGTGCCAGCAGCTTCAGGGCCTCGAACACCGGGGAGCTGTTTTTT. The chain is built from TRBV7-9 and TRBJ2-2; perhaps TRBD1 as D (5 bases). V lost 3 bases and J 0 bases, leaving 8 bases between the germline ends. The germline CDR1 and CDR2 sequences are SEHNR and FQNEAQ (reference sequence). The CDR3 extends over 15 amino acids.

This chain connects TRBV7-3 to TRBJ2-1; no definite D call. Trimming stripped 5 bases from V and 4 bases from J, with 18 bases between. CDR1 and CDR2 from the germline V gene are SGHTA and FQGTGA. CDR3 size: 16 residues. The CDR3 loop reads CASSRVGSRAYNEQFF. The CDR3 DNA sequence: TGTGCCAGCAGCCGGGTAGGTAGCAGAGCTTACAATGAGCAGTTCTTC. The entire variable domain, with the rest obtained from reference TRBV7-3 and TRBJ2-1, is as follows: GAGVSQTPSNKVTEKGKYVELRCDPISGHTALYWYRQSLGQGPEFLIYFQGTGAADDSGLPNDRFFAVRPEGSVSTLKIQRTERGDSAVYLCASSRVGSRAYNEQFFGPGTRLTVL.

The chain links TRBV6-5 to TRBJ2-1, with TRBD2 identical over 8 bases. Germline CDR1 reads MNHEY; CDR2 reads SVGAGI. The CDR3 spans 14 residues. Germline trimming cut 3 bases from V and 9 bases from J; bases unmatched to any gene: 7. The chain's CDR3 is CASSYNGRAGEQFF. The CDR3, as DNA: TGTGCCAGCAGTTATAACGGGAGGGCCGGTGAGCAGTTCTTC.

This chain uses TRBV18 with TRBJ2-1; 11 bases agree with TRBD2. This CDR3 contains 13 residues. Germline CDR1 reads KGHSH; CDR2 reads LQKENI. Trimming removed 3 bases from V and 9 bases from J; junction bases left unmatched: 1. CDR3 amino acids: CASSPGTSGEQFF. DNA of the CDR3: TGTGCCAGCTCACCCGGGACTAGCGGTGAGCAGTTCTTC.

V and J are TRBV15 and TRBJ2-2; no clear D gene. In germline, CDR1 is LNHNV, CDR2 YYDKDF (reference sequence). The CDR3 sequence is 13 residues long. Trimming pared 0 bases from V and 6 bases from J, leaving 5 bases between. CDR3 DNA: TGTGCCACCAGCAGAGATCCCTCCGGGGAGCTGTTTTTT. Translated, it gives CATSRDPSGELFF.

The chain has TRBV9 and TRBJ2-1, with 9 bases fitting TRBD2. This CDR3 contains 16 residues. Germline lookup yields CDR1 SGDLS and CDR2 YYNGEE. V gave up 0 bases and J gave up 10 bases; unmatched junction bases: 11. The CDR3 spells CASSVGGGRARREQFF. CDR3 sequence (DNA): TGTGCCAGCAGCGTAGGCGGCGGGAGGGCCAGGAGGGAGCAGTTCTTC.

V is TRBV7-9 and J is TRBJ2-5, with D possibly being TRBD1 (5 bases). V was clipped by 2 bases and J by 3 bases, with 10 bases between them. The germline V gene encodes CDR1 SEHNR and CDR2 FQNEAQ (reference sequence). There are 14 residues in the CDR3. CDR3 amino acids: CASSLRQLEETQYF. The CDR3 bases are TGTGCCAGCAGCTTAAGACAGCTGGAAGAGACCCAGTACTTC.

V and J are TRBV6-5 and TRBJ2-7, with 10 bases that match TRBD1. Germline loops: CDR1 MNHEY, CDR2 SVGAGI. The V gene end was trimmed by 6 bases and the J gene end by 3 bases; junction bases not matched to a gene: 5. The CDR3 is 14 amino acids. CDR3 protein: CASRKDRGNYEQYV. In DNA, the CDR3 is TGTGCCAGCAGGAAGGACAGGGGGAACTACGAGCAGTACGTC.

The rearrangement links TRBV11-2 to TRBJ2-1; 12 nucleotides match TRBD2. Trimming took 3 bases from V and 1 from J; bases not matched to a gene: 1. The germline gives CDR1 SGHAT, CDR2 FQNNGV. The CDR3 has 16 residues. CDR3 sequence: CASSLTSGSSYNEQFF. The CDR3 coding sequence is TGTGCCAGCAGCTTGACTAGCGGGAGTTCCTACAATGAGCAGTTCTTC. Combining the CDR3 with reference TRBV11-2 and TRBJ2-1 gives the whole variable domain EAGVAQSPRYKIIEKRQSVAFWCNPISGHATLYWYQQILGQGPKLLIQFQNNGVVDDSQLPKDRFSAERLKGVDSTLKIQPAKLEDSAVYLCASSLTSGSSYNEQFFGPGTRLTVL.

This chain joins TRBV4-2 and TRBJ2-2, with 10 bases matching TRBD2. V dropped 4 bases and J dropped 3; count of bases not matched to a gene: 2. CDR1 and CDR2 from the germline V gene are LGHNA and YNFKEQ. This CDR3 has 15 amino acids. The CDR3 sequence: CASSPLAGDTGELFF. In nucleotides, the CDR3 is TGTGCCAGCAGCCCCCTAGCGGGAGACACCGGGGAGCTGTTTTTT.

This chain links TRBV6-5 with TRBJ2-5, with TRBD2 identical over 13 bases. The germline V gene encodes CDR1 MNHEY and CDR2 SVGAGI. The CDR3 totals 14 residues. V lost 5 bases to trimming and J lost 11 bases; unmatched junction nucleotides: 8. CDR3 nucleotide sequence: TGTGCCAGCAGTCCGCGGACTAGCGGGAGTAAGCAGTACTTC. Residues: CASSPRTSGSKQYF.

The chain couples TRBV6-5 to TRBJ2-3, with a tentative D call TRBD1 (6 bases). The CDR3 consists of 16 residues. Germline V gives CDR1 MNHEY, CDR2 SVGAGI. The V and J ends lost 0 bases and 2 bases respectively, with 12 bases between them. The CDR3 here is CASSYSTGFVTDTQYF. The CDR3 DNA sequence: TGTGCCAGCAGTTACTCCACAGGGTTTGTCACAGATACGCAGTATTTT.

V and J are TRBV5-6 and TRBJ2-1; a weak D match, TRBD1 (5 bases). Trimming cost V 9 bases and J 0 bases, with 13 bases left between them. This CDR3 spans 14 amino acids. CDR1 SGHDT and CDR2 YYEEEE come from the germline V gene. In DNA form, the CDR3 reads TGTGCCACCGACAGCTCCAGCTCCTACAATGAGCAGTTCTTC. Protein product: CATDSSSSYNEQFF.

The CDR3 region has the DNA TGCGCCAGCAGCCAATTTTATGCCGGGGAGCTGTTTTTT. Protein product: CASSQFYAGELFF. The rearrangement links TRBV4-3 to TRBJ2-2; D gene uncertain. Germline CDR1 LGHNA, CDR2 YSLEER. The CDR3 extends over 13 amino acids. Trimming left V 2 bases short and J 6 bases short, with 7 bases between.

The rearrangement uses TRBV27 and TRBJ2-1; 9 nucleotides match TRBD2. Germline V gene lookup returns CDR1 MNHEY and CDR2 SMNVEV (reference sequence). V was pared by 8 bases and J by 2 bases, with 16 bases of the junction left unmatched. This CDR3 contains 18 residues. CDR3 sequence: CASGSGSASRGPYNEQFF. The CDR3 bases are TGTGCCAGCGGTAGCGGGAGTGCCTCCCGGGGGCCCTACAATGAGCAGTTCTTC.

This chain joins TRBV4-2 and TRBJ1-2; D possibly corresponds to TRBD1 (6 bases). This CDR3 contains 15 residues. The ends were cut back, 0 bases at V and 8 bases at J, with 16 bases in the middle. CDR1 and CDR2 (germline): LGHNA, YNFKEQ. This CDR3 is CASSQEGGATVGYTF. The CDR3 DNA sequence: TGTGCCAGCAGCCAAGAAGGGGGGGCGACGGTGGGCTACACCTTC.

The rearrangement uses TRBV7-9 and TRBJ1-1, with 7 bases lining up with TRBD1. The CDR3 runs to 13 residues. Germline loops: CDR1 SEHNR, CDR2 FQNEAQ (reference sequence). Unmatched junction bases numbered 5, after V lost 6 bases and J lost 4 bases. In DNA form, the CDR3 reads TGTGCCAGCAGTTTCCCAGGGGGCACTGAAGCTTTCTTT. Its protein is CASSFPGGTEAFF.

The DNA for the CDR3 is TGCGCCAGCAGCTCGGATAGGACTGTCGGCGATACGCAGTATTTT. It encodes CASSSDRTVGDTQYF. The genes are TRBV5-1 and TRBJ2-3, with TRBD2 as a possible D gene (5 bases). Germline V gene lookup returns CDR1 SGHRS and CDR2 YFSETQ. The ends were cut back, 3 bases at V and 6 bases at J, with 17 bases in the middle. This CDR3 comprises 15 residues.

This chain uses TRBV4-1 with TRBJ1-4; 9 bases are a match to TRBD1. V gave up 3 bases and J gave up 3 bases; unmatched junction bases: 8. Germline V gives CDR1 MGHRA, CDR2 YSYEKL. CDR3 length: 17 residues. The CDR3 region is CASSQGTGRTSNEKLFF. The CDR3 bases are TGCGCCAGCAGCCAGGGGACAGGGCGGACTTCTAATGAAAAACTGTTTTTT.

The J gene is TRBJ2-2, the V gene TRBV13; the D is unclear. CDR1 is PRHDT, CDR2 FYEKMQ, per germline (reference sequence). The CDR3 has 13 amino acids. V gave up 5 bases and J gave up 2 bases, with 6 bases separating them. CDR3 amino acids: CASSPLNTGELFF. In DNA form, the CDR3 reads TGTGCCAGCAGCCCACTAAACACCGGGGAGCTGTTTTTT.

The chain carries TRBV7-6 and TRBJ2-1; 9 bases are a match to TRBD2. The CDR3 runs 17 residues. V was pared by 2 bases and J by 6 bases, with 11 bases of the junction left unmatched. CDR1 is SGHVS, CDR2 FNYEAQ, per germline. CDR3 region: CASSLKFPGREGNEQFF. Here the CDR3 DNA reads TGTGCCAGCAGCTTAAAGTTCCCAGGGCGGGAGGGCAATGAGCAGTTCTTC.

A remark on this clone: The identical CDR3 is also encoded by other nucleotide sequences in the sample. The chain employs TRBV4-3 and TRBJ2-1, with 13 positions matching TRBD2. The CDR3 is made up of 15 amino acids. V lost 3 bases to trimming and J lost 5 bases; unmatched junction nucleotides: 1. Germline V CDR1 and CDR2: LGHNA, YSLEER. CDR3 sequence: CASSQGLAGNNEQFF. The CDR3 nucleotides read TGCGCCAGCAGCCAGGGACTAGCGGGGAACAATGAGCAGTTCTTC.

The chain has TRBV18 and TRBJ2-1; TRBD2 matches at 9 bases. The CDR3 is 16 amino acids. Germline V gene lookup returns CDR1 KGHSH and CDR2 LQKENI. V lost 0 bases, J lost 5 bases, and 5 bases stayed unmatched. CDR3 region: CASSPPSSGGNNEQFF. In DNA form, the CDR3 reads TGTGCCAGCTCACCACCGTCCAGCGGGGGGAACAATGAGCAGTTCTTC.